This T cell receptor (beta chain) was captured by sequencing in a study of T cells in women clearing cervical HPV infection. Germline-derived CDR1 and CDR2 are DFQATT and SNEGSKA (reference sequence). The CDR3 extends over 14 amino acids. Generated by immunoSEQ multiplex PCR, the TCRdb table keeps only in-frame clones and is missing some. The specimen's table records approximately 16,000 clones. As for this clone: With the read ending 3 residues before the CDR3 end, the germline J gene is used to fill in that end.

The chain combines TRBV20-1 with TRBJ2-3, with 7 bases that match TRBD1. The sample comprised blood buffy coat. The receptor was derived from a woman between 18 and 70 years old with a cervical HPV16 infection that either progressed to CIN3+ or cleared (not recorded which). CDR3 in amino acids: CSAREDRLKETQYF. The DNA read from the CDR3 is TGCAGTGCTAGAGAGGACAGGTTAAAAGAGACG.